The 13 T cell receptor beta chains in this list originate from one sample, sequenced in a study of molecular identifiers for immune sequencing clone quantification. TCRdb passed the PCR reads through MiXCR, listing each CDR3 protein once. The sample records roughly 320,000 distinct CDR3 sequences, roughly 24% being singletons. The specimen sequenced was naive CD8+ T cells from blood, with Jurkat cell RNA spiked in. Subset specified: FACS-sorted CD8+CD4-CCR7+CD45RA+ naive T cells. Receptors originate from a human donor in good health. Some libraries in this study had Jurkat cell RNA spiked in.

J is TRBJ1-2 and V is TRBV4-3; perhaps TRBD1 as D (5 bases). CDR1 is LGHNA, CDR2 YSLEER, per germline. The CDR3 runs to 15 residues. Trimming removed 0 bases from V and 2 bases from J, with 10 bases in between. CDR3 in amino acids: CASSQDAGTNYGYTF. The DNA of the CDR3 is TGCGCCAGCAGCCAAGACGCGGGGACGAACTATGGCTACACCTTC.

As to this clonotype: This may stem from a read error, because a much larger clone lies one nucleotide away. The V and J genes are TRBV6-1 and TRBJ1-2, with 7 bases that match TRBD1. The CDR3 contains 15 residues. Losses at the gene ends were 3 bases for V and 4 bases for J; bases not matched to a gene: 8. Germline V gene data show CDR1 as MNHNS and CDR2 as SASEGT. The CDR3 region is CASSERTGTSYGYTF. DNA for the CDR3: TGTGCCAGCAGTGAGAGGACAGGCACTAGCTATGGCTACACCTTC.

Comments on this clonotype: A read error may be the cause here, since a much bigger clone is one base away. The chain recombines TRBV6-5 with TRBJ1-2; 8 bases are shared with TRBD1. This CDR3 has 14 amino acids. The germline CDR1 and CDR2 sequences are MNHEY and SVGAGI. The CDR3, as DNA: TGTGTCAGCAGCCCGGGACAGGAGTTCTATGGCTACACCTTC. It yields the protein CVSSPGQEFYGYTF.

CDR3 DNA: TGTGCCAGCAGTTTCCGGGACAGGGATGAAAAACTGTTTTTT. It is translated as CASSFRDRDEKLFF. The J gene is TRBJ1-4, the V gene TRBV12-3 or TRBV12-4; 9 bases map to TRBD1. Trimming at V came to 3 bases and at J to 6 bases, leaving 2 bases not matched to a gene. The CDR3 is made up of 14 amino acids.

This clonotype was picked up many times. The gene calls are TRBV5-4 and TRBJ1-1; possible D gene TRBD1, 5 bases. The CDR3 has 13 amino acids. V was pared by 4 bases and J by 7 bases, with 14 bases between. CDR1 SGHNT and CDR2 YYREEE come from the germline V gene (reference sequence). In DNA form, the CDR3 reads TGTGCCAGCAGCCCGGCACGAGGGGATGAAGCTTTCTTT. Translated, it gives CASSPARGDEAFF.

A word on this clonotype: Possible read error: a much larger clone is one base away. Likely a read error: the CDR3 ends without its conserved phenylalanine or tryptophan. The chain links TRBV7-6 to TRBJ1-5; D unresolved. Germline V gives CDR1 SGHVS, CDR2 FNYEAQ. Trimming shortened V by 2 bases and J by 4 bases, and 9 bases separated the two germline ends. This CDR3 has 14 amino acids. CDR3 sequence reads: CASSLSRENQPQHL. The CDR3 DNA reads TGTGCCAGCAGCTTAAGTCGTGAAAATCAGCCCCAGCATCTT.

This clonotype was picked up a small number of times. V is TRBV29-1 and J is TRBJ2-7; D perhaps matches TRBD1 (5 bases). V shed 4 bases and J shed 4 bases, with 17 bases lying between them. The CDR3 contains 14 residues. Germline V gene lookup returns CDR1 SQVTM and CDR2 ANQGSEA. The CDR3 nucleotides read TGCAGCGTTGGCCTCGCGAAGGGGAATTACGAGCAGTACTTC. Translating gives CSVGLAKGNYEQYF.

This clonotype was seen a few times. V gene TRBV6-5 combines with J gene TRBJ1-4; unclear D gene. Germline assignment: CDR1 MNHEY and CDR2 SVGAGI. This CDR3 has 15 amino acids. The V end was cut by 2 bases, the J end by 3 bases, with 10 bases between. CDR3 in amino acids: CASSYGRRPNEKLFF. In nucleotides, the CDR3 is TGTGCCAGCAGTTACGGGAGGCGGCCTAATGAAAAACTGTTTTTT.

The sample holds many counts of this clonotype. V usage is TRBV6-5 and J usage is TRBJ2-1; D remains unclear. The germline V and J ends were trimmed by 0 bases and 7 bases, with 7 bases remaining between them. This CDR3 spans 13 amino acids. Germline V gene sequence: CDR1 MNHEY, CDR2 SVGAGI. The CDR3 is CASSYSPINEQFF. The CDR3 DNA reads TGTGCCAGCAGTTACTCCCCAATAAATGAGCAGTTCTTC.

The V call is TRBV19, the J call TRBJ1-1; no reliable D call. The ends were cut back, 1 base at V and 4 bases at J, with 7 bases in the middle. From germline, CDR1 is LNHDA and CDR2 SQIVND (reference sequence). The CDR3 consists of 13 residues. Here the CDR3 DNA reads TGTGCCAGTAGTATAGGACATCGCACTGAAGCTTTCTTT. It translates to CASSIGHRTEAFF.

The chain combines TRBV29-1 with TRBJ1-1; D uncertain. CDR3 length equals 12 residues. V was cut by 6 bases and J by 3 bases, with 11 bases left in between. Germline CDR1 and CDR2: SQVTM and ANQGSEA. CDR3 amino acids: CSVESADTEAFF. The CDR3, as DNA: TGCAGCGTCGAATCAGCGGACACTGAAGCTTTCTTT.

The chain recombines TRBV20-1 with TRBJ2-3, with D unclear. Per germline, CDR1 DFQATT and CDR2 SNEGSKA (reference sequence). This CDR3 has 13 amino acids. V lost 3 bases and J lost 9, with 16 bases in between. CDR3 bases: TGCAGTGCTAGTTTCATCGAGGTAGCCACGCAGTATTTT. As protein: CSASFIEVATQYF.

For this clonotype: A much larger clonotype is one base distant, so this may be a read error. Here the CDR3 omits its conserved ending phenylalanine or tryptophan, so a read error is the likely source. The chain is built from TRBV6-5 and TRBJ1-1; 9 nucleotides match TRBD1. The germline CDR1 and CDR2 sequences are MNHEY and SVGAGI. J gave up 4 bases and V 8 bases, and 2 bases lay outside the gene matches. The CDR3 totals 12 residues. CDR3 protein: CASRTGATEAFL. The CDR3 DNA reads as TGTGCCAGCCGGACAGGGGCCACTGAAGCTTTCCTT.